A single sample is the source of the 5 T cell receptor beta chains below, sequenced in a study of blood T cell repertoires in COVID-19. Sequenced by immunoSEQ multiplex PCR; TCRdb stores in-frame clones only, minus some. The sample holds roughly 130,000 clones, approximately 84% seen once. The sequenced sample was peripheral blood. These TCRs come from a woman aged 30 to 39 who had recovered from COVID-19.

The V gene is TRBV7-8, the J gene TRBJ2-2, with TRBD1 matching 9 bases. This CDR3 spans 16 amino acids. V lost 5 bases, J lost 1 base, and 5 bases stayed unmatched. Germline V gene data show CDR1 as SGHVS and CDR2 as FQNEAQ. This CDR3 is CASSPGTGLNTGELFF. The DNA of the CDR3 is TGTGCCAGCAGCCCAGGGACAGGGCTGAACACCGGGGAGCTGTTTTTT.

This clone was detected once. The CDR3 sequence: CASSDRTNEKLFF. The CDR3 DNA sequence: TGTGCCAGCTCGGACAGGACTAATGAAAAACTGTTTTTT. The chain uses TRBV2 and TRBJ1-4; TRBD1 agrees at 7 bases. Germline trimming cut 8 bases from V and 2 bases from J; bases unmatched to any gene: 2. The CDR3 length is 13 residues. Germline V CDR1 and CDR2: SNHLY, FYNNEI. Full variable domain (outside the CDR3, taken from reference TRBV2 and TRBJ1-4): EPEVTQTPSHQVTQMGQEVILRCVPISNHLYFYWYRQILGQKVEFLVSFYNNEISEKSEIFDDQFSVERPDGSNFTLKIRSTKLEDSAMYFCASSDRTNEKLFFGSGTQLSVL.

The chain is built from TRBV6-5 and TRBJ2-1, with 10 nucleotides matching TRBD2. Germline trimming cut 9 bases from V and 6 bases from J; bases unmatched to any gene: 11. This CDR3 region has 15 residues. CDR1 and CDR2 from the germline V gene are MNHEY and SVGAGI. The CDR3 nucleotides are TGTGCCAGTGGTTTAGCGGGAGGCCTCTCCAATGAGCAGTTCTTC. It codes for CASGLAGGLSNEQFF.

Here the CDR3 reads CASITDYEAFF. The CDR3 coding sequence is TGCGCCAGCATCACAGATTATGAAGCTTTCTTT. This chain uses TRBV10-2 with TRBJ1-1; D gene uncertain. There are 11 residues in the CDR3. In germline, CDR1 is WSHSY, CDR2 SAAADI. V was cut by 7 bases and J by 7 bases, with 10 bases left in between.

The V call is TRBV4-1, the J call TRBJ1-1; unclear D gene. The CDR3 covers 19 residues. CDR1 is MGHRA, CDR2 YSYEKL, per germline. Between the trimmed V and J ends, which lost 0 bases and 3 bases, there was a span of 23 bases. CDR3 residues: CASSQDRVGVFAGYTEAFF. The CDR3 DNA follows: TGCGCCAGCAGCCAAGATAGGGTCGGGGTATTCGCTGGATACACTGAAGCTTTCTTT.